This T cell receptor beta chain was identified during a study of beta chain features in type 1 diabetes. Looking at the study overall: Age and gender were similar between patients and healthy donors, as were cell yields.

The sample holds a few counts of this clone. The antigen remains unidentified. Sequenced material consisted of expressed TCRB transcripts (all of the isolated RNA was reverse transcribed). Sequenced naive, central memory and regulatory T cell samples produced an average of about 3.57 million reads. TCRdb's table, derived via immunoSEQ multiplex PCR, lists solely in-frame clones and lacks some. The sample holds about 320,000 clones, about 15% seen once. The germline V gene has CDR1 SNHLY and CDR2 FYNNEI. The V and J ends lost 8 bases and 2 bases respectively, with 12 bases between them. CDR3 size: 13 residues. Points from the study as a whole: In every one of the four CD4+ subsets, TCRB CDR3s were moderately but significantly shorter in Type 1 diabetes patients.

The chain is built from TRBV2 and TRBJ1-1; D possibly corresponds to TRBD1 (5 bases). Sample: central memory CD4+ T cells from blood. The receptor was derived from a man younger than 40 in good health. CDR3 amino acids: CASRGRGNTEAFF. The DNA of the CDR3 is TGTGCCAGCCGGGGAAGGGGAAACACTGAAGCTTTCTTT.